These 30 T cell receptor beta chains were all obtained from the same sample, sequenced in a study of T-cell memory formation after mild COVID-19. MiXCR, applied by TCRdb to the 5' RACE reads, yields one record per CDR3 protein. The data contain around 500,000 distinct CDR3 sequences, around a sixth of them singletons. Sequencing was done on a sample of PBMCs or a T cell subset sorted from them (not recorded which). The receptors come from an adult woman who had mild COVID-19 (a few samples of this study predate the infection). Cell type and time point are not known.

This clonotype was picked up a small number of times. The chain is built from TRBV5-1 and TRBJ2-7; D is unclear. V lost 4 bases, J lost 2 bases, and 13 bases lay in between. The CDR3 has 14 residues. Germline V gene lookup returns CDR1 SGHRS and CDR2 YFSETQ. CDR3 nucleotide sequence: TGCGCCAGCAGCCTGACGAGTTCCCCCTACGAGCAGTACTTC. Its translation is CASSLTSSPYEQYF. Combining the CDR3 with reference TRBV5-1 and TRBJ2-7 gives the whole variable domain KAGVTQTPRYLIKTRGQQVTLSCSPISGHRSVSWYQQTPGQGLQFLFEYFSETQRNKGNFPGRFSGRQFSNSRSEMNVSTLELGDSALYLCASSLTSSPYEQYFGPGTRLTVT.

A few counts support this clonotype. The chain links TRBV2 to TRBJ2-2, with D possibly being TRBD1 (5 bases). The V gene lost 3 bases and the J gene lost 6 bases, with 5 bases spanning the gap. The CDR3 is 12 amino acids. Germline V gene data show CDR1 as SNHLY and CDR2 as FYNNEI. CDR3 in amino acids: CASSDRAGELFF. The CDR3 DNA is TGTGCCAGCAGTGACAGGGCCGGGGAGCTGTTTTTT. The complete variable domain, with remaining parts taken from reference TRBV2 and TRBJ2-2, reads EPEVTQTPSHQVTQMGQEVILRCVPISNHLYFYWYRQILGQKVEFLVSFYNNEISEKSEIFDDQFSVERPDGSNFTLKIRSTKLEDSAMYFCASSDRAGELFFGEGSRLTVL.

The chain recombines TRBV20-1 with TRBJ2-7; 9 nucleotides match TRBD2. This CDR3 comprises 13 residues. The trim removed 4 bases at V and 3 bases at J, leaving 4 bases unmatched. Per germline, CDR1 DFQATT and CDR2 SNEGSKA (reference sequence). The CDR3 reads CSATAGGYYEQYF. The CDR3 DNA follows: TGCAGTGCTACAGCGGGAGGCTACTACGAGCAGTACTTC.

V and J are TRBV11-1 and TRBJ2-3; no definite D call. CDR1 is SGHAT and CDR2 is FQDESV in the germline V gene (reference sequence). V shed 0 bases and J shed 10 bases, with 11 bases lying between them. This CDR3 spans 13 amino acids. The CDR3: CASSLARPPPQYF. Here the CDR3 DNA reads TGTGCCAGCAGCTTAGCGCGGCCCCCCCCGCAGTATTTT.

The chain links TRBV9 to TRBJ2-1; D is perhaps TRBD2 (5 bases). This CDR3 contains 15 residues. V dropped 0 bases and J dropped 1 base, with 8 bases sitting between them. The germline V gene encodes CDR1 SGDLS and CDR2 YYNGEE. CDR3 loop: CASSVGTRSYNEQFF. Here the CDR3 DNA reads TGTGCCAGCAGCGTAGGGACTCGTTCCTACAATGAGCAGTTCTTC.

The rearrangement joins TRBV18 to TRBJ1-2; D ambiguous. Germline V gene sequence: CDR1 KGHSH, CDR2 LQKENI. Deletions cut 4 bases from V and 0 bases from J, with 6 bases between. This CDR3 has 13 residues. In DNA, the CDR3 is TGTGCCAGCTCACGAGAGTCTAACTATGGCTACACCTTC. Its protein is CASSRESNYGYTF.

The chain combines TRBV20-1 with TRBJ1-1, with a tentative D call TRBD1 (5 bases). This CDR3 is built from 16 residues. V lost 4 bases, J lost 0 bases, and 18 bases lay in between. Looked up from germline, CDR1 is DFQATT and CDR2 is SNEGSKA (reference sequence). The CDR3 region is CSANPPGRLMNTEAFF. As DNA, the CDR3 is TGCAGTGCTAACCCCCCGGGACGGCTTATGAACACTGAAGCTTTCTTT.

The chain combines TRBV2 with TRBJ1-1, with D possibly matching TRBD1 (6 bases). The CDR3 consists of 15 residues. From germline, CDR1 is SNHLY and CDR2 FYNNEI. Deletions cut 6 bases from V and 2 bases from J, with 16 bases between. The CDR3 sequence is CASSQMQGINTEAFF. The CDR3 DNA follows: TGTGCCAGCAGCCAAATGCAGGGGATCAACACTGAAGCTTTCTTT.

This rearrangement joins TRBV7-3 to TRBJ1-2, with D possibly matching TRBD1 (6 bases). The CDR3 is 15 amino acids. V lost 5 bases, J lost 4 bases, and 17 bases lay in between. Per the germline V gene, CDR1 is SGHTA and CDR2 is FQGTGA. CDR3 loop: CASSPGDRQTYGYTF. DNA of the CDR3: TGTGCCAGCAGCCCAGGGGATCGACAGACCTATGGCTACACCTTC.

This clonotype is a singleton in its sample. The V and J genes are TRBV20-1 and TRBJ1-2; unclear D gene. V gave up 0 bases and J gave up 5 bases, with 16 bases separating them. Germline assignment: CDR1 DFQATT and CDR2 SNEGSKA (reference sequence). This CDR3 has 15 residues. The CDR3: CSARDQRVRGYGYTF. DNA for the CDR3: TGCAGTGCTAGAGATCAGAGGGTTAGAGGGTATGGCTACACCTTC.

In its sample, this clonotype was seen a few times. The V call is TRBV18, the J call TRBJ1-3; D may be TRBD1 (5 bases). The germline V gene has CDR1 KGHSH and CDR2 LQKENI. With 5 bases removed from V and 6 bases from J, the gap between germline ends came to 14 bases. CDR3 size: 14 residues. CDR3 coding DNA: TGTGCCAGCTCATCCGCCGGGACGAAAAACACCATATATTTT. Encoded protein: CASSSAGTKNTIYF. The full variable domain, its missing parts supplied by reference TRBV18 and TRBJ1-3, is NAGVMQNPRHLVRRRGQEARLRCSPMKGHSHVYWYRQLPEEGLKFMVYLQKENIIDESGMPKERFSAEFPKEGPSILRIQQVVRGDSAAYFCASSSAGTKNTIYFGEGSWLTVV.

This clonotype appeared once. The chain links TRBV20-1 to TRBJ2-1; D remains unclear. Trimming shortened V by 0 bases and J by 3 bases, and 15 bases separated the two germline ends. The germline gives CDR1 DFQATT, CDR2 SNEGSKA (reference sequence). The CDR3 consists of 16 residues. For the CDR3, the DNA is TGCAGTGCTAGAGATTCCGGCGAGACTGACTACAATGAGCAGTTCTTC. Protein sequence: CSARDSGETDYNEQFF.

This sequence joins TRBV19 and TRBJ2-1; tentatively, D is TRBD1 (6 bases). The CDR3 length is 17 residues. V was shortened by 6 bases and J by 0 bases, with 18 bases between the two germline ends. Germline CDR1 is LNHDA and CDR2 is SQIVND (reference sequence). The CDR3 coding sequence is TGTGCCAGTAGCAAAACGACAGGAGGAGACTCCTACAATGAGCAGTTCTTC. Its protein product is CASSKTTGGDSYNEQFF. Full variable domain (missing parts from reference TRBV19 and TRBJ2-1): DGGITQSPKYLFRKEGQNVTLSCEQNLNHDAMYWYRQDPGQGLRLIYYSQIVNDFQKGDIAEGYSVSREKKESFPLTVTSAQKNPTAFYLCASSKTTGGDSYNEQFFGPGTRLTVL.

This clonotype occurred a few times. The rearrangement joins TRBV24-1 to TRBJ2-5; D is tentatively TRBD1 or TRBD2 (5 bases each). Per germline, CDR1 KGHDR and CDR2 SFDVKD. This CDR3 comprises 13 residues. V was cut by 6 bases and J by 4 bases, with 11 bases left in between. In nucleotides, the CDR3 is TGTGCCACCAGTCCCCGGGGCGGAGAGACCCAGTACTTC. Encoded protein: CATSPRGGETQYF.

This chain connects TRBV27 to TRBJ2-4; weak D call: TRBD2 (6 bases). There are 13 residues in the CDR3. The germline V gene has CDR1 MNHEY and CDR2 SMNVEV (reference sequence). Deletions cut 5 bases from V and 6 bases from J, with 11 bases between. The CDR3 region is CASSAGTRNIQYF. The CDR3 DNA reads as TGTGCCAGCAGTGCCGGGACTCGAAACATTCAGTACTTC.

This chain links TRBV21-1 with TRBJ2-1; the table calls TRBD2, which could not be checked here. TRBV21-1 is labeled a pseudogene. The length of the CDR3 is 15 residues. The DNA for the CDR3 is TGTGCCAGCAGCAAAGGGGAGGAGCCTCCGGGTTTTGAGTTCTTC. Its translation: CASSKGEEPPGFEFF.

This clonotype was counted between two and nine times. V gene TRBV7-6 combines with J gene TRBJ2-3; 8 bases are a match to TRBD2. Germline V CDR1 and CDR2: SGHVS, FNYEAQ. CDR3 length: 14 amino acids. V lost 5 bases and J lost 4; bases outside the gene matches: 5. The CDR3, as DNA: TGTGCCAGCAGCCAGGGAGCGGGAGCAGATACGCAGTATTTT. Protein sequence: CASSQGAGADTQYF.

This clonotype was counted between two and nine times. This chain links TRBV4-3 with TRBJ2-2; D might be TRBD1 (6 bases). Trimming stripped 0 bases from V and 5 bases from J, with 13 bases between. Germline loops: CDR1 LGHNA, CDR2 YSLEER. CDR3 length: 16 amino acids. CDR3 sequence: CASSQDLTGRTGELFF. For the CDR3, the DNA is TGCGCCAGCAGCCAAGATTTAACAGGGCGAACCGGGGAGCTGTTTTTT.

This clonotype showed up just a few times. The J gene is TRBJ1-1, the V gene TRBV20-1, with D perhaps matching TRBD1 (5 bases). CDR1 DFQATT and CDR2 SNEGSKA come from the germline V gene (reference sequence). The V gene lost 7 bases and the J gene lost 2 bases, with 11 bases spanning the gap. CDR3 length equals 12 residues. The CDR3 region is CSDQTENTEAFF. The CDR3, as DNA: TGCAGTGATCAGACAGAAAACACTGAAGCTTTCTTT.

The CDR3 here is CASSTSGGGKEQYF. CDR3 nucleotides: TGTGCCAGCAGTACTAGCGGGGGAGGGAAGGAGCAGTACTTC. The chain combines TRBV25-1 with TRBJ2-7; TRBD2 matches at 11 bases. J gave up 7 bases and V 5 bases, and 7 bases lay outside the gene matches. The germline CDR1 and CDR2 sequences are MGHDK and SYGVNS. CDR3 length equals 14 residues.

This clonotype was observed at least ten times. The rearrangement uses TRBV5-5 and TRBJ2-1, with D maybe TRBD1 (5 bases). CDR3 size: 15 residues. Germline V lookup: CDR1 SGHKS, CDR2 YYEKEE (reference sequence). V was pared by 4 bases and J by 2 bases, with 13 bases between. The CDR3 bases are TGTGCCAGCAGCCGGACATCAGACCCCTACAATGAGCAGTTCTTC. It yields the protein CASSRTSDPYNEQFF.

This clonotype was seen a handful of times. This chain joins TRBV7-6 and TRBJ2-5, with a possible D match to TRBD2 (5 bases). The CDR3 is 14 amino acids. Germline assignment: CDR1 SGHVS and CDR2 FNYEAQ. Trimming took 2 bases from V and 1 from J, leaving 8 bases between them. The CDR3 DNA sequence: TGTGCCAGCAGCTTATTCGGGGTCCAAGAGACCCAGTACTTC. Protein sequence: CASSLFGVQETQYF.

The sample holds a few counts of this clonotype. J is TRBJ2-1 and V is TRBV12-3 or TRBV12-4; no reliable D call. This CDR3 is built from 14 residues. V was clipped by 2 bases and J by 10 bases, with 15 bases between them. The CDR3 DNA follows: TGTGCCAGCAGTTTAATTCTCGACACAATGGAGCAGTTCTTC. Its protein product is CASSLILDTMEQFF.

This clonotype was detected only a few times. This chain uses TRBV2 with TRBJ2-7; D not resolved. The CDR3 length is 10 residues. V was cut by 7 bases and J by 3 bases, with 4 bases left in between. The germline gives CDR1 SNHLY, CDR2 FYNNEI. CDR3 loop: CASMSYEQYF. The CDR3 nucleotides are TGTGCCAGCATGAGCTACGAGCAGTACTTC.

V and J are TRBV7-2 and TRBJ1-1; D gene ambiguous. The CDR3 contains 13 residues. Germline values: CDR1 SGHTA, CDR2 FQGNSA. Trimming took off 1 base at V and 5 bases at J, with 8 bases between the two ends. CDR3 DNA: TGTGCCAGCAGCTTAGAACAGTTTACTGAAGCTTTCTTT. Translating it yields CASSLEQFTEAFF. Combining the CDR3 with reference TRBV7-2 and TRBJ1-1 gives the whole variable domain GAGVSQSPSNKVTEKGKDVELRCDPISGHTALYWYRQSLGQGLEFLIYFQGNSAPDKSGLPSDRFSAERTGGSVSTLTIQRTQQEDSAVYLCASSLEQFTEAFFGQGTRLTVV.

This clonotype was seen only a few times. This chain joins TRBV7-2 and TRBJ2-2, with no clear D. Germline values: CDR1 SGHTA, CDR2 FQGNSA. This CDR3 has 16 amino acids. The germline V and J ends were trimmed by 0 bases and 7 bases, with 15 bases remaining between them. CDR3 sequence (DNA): TGTGCCAGCAGCTTAGCGTCGGGCCTAACGGGCGGGGAGCTGTTTTTT. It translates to CASSLASGLTGGELFF.

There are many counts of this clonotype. For the CDR3, the DNA is TGCGCCAGCAGCGGACAGGGAGCTGAAGCTTTCTTT. Encoded protein: CASSGQGAEAFF. This sequence joins TRBV5-1 and TRBJ1-1; 8 bases align to TRBD1. The CDR3 loop spans 12 amino acids. The V gene end was trimmed by 4 bases and the J gene end by 6 bases; junction bases not matched to a gene: 2. Germline values: CDR1 SGHRS, CDR2 YFSETQ.

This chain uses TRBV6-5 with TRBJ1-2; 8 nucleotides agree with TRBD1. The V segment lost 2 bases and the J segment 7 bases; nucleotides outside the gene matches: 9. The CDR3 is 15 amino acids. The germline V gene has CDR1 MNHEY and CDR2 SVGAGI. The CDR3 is CASSYGLQGERGYTF. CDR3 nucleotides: TGTGCCAGCAGTTACGGCTTACAGGGGGAGCGTGGCTACACCTTC.

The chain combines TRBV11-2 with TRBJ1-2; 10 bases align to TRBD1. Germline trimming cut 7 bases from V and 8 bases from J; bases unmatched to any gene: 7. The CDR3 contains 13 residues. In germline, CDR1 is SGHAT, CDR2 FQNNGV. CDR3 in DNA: TGTGCCAGCACCCGGGACAGGGGTAAAGGCTACACCTTC. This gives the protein CASTRDRGKGYTF.

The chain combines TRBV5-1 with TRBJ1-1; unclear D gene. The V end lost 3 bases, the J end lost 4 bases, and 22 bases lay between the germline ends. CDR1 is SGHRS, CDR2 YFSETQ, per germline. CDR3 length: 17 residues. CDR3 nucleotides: TGCGCCAGCAGCTGGACGGGAGAGTCGGCGACGAGCACTGAAGCTTTCTTT. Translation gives CASSWTGESATSTEAFF.